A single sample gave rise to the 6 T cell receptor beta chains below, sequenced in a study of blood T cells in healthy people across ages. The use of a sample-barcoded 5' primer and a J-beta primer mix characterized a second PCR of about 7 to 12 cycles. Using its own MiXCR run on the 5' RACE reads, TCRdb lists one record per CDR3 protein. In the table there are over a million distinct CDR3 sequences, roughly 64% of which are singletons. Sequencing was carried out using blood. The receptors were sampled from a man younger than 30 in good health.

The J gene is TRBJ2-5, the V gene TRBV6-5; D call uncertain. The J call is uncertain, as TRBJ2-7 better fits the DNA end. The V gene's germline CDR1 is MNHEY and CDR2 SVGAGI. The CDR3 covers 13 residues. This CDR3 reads CASSYSRQYEQYF. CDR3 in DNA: TGTGCCAGCAGTTACTCACGGCAGTACGAGCAGTACTTC.

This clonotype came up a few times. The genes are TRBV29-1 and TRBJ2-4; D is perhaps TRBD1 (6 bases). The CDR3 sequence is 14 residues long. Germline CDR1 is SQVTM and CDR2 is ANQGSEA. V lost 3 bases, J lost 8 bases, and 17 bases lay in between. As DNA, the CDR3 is TGCAGCGTTGATGTAGCAGGGGTATATGACATTCAGTACTTC. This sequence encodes CSVDVAGVYDIQYF.

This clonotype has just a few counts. The CDR3 region has the DNA TGTGCCAGCAGCTCGACCGGGGACAGAAGCTACGAGCAGTACTTC. It encodes CASSSTGDRSYEQYF. This chain joins TRBV7-2 and TRBJ2-7; TRBD1 matches 7 bases. Germline trimming cut 4 bases from V and 3 bases from J; bases unmatched to any gene: 9. Germline lookup yields CDR1 SGHTA and CDR2 FQGNSA. The CDR3 loop spans 15 amino acids.

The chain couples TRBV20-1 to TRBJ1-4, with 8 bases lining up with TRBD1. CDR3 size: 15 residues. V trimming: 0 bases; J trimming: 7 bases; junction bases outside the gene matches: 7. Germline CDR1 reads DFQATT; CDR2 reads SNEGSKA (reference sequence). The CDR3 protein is CSARDRTGWSEKLFF. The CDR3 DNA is TGCAGTGCTAGAGATAGGACAGGGTGGAGTGAAAAACTGTTTTTT.

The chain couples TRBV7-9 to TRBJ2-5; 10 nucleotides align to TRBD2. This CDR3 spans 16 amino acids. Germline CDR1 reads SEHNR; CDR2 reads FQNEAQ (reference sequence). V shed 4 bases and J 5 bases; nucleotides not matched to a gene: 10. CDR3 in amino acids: CASSYGTSGRAETQYF. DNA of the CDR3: TGTGCCAGCAGCTACGGGACGAGCGGGAGGGCCGAGACCCAGTACTTC. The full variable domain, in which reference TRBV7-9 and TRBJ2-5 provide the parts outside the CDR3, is DTGVSQNPRHKITKRGQNVTFRCDPISEHNRLYWYRQTLGQGPEFLTYFQNEAQLEKSRLLSDRFSAERPKGSFSTLEIQRTEQGDSAMYLCASSYGTSGRAETQYFGPGTRLLVL.

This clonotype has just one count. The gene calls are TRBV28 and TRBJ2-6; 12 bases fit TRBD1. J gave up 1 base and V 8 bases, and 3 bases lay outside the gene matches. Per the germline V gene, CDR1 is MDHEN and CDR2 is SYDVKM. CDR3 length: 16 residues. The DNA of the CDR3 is TGTGCCAGCCGGGACAGGGGGCTATCTGGGGCCAACGTCCTGACTTTC. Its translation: CASRDRGLSGANVLTF. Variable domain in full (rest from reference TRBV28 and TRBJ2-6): DVKVTQSSRYLVKRTGEKVFLECVQDMDHENMFWYRQDPGLGLRLIYFSYDVKMKEKGDIPEGYSVSREKKERFSLILESASTNQTSMYLCASRDRGLSGANVLTFGAGSRLTVL.